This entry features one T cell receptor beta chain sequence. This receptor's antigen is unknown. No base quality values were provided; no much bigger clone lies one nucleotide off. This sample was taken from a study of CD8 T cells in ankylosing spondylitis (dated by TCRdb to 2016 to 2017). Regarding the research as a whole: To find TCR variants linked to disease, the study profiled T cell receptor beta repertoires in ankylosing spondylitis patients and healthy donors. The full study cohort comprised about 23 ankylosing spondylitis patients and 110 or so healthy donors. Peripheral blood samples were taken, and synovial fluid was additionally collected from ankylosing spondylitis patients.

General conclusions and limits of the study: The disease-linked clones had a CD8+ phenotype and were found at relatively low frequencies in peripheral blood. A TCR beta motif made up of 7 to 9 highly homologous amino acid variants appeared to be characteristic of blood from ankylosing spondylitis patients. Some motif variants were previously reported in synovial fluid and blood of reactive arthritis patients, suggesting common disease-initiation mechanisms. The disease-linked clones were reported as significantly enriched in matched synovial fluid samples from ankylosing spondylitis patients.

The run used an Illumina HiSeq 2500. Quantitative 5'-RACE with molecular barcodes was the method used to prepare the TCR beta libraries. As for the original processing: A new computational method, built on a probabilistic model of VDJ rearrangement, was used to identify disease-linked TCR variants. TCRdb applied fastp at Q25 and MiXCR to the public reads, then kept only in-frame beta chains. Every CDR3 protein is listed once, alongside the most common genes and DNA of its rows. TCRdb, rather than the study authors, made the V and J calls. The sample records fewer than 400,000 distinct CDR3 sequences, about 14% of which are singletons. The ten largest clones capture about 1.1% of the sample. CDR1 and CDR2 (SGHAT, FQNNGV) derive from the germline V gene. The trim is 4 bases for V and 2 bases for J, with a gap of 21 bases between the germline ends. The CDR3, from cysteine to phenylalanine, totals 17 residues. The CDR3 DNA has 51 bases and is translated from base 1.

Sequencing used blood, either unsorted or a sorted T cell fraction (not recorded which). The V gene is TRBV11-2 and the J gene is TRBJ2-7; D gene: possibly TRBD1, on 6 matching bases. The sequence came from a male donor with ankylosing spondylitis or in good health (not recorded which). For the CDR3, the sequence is CASSSRTTGIFPYEQYF. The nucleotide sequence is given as TGTGCCAGCAGCTCCCGAACTACAGGGATTTTTCCCTACGAGCAGTACTTC. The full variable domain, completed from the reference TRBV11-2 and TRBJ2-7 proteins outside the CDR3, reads EAGVAQSPRYKIIEKRQSVAFWCNPISGHATLYWYQQILGQGPKLLIQFQNNGVVDDSQLPKDRFSAERLKGVDSTLKIQPAKLEDSAVYLCASSSRTTGIFPYEQYFGPGTRLTVT.